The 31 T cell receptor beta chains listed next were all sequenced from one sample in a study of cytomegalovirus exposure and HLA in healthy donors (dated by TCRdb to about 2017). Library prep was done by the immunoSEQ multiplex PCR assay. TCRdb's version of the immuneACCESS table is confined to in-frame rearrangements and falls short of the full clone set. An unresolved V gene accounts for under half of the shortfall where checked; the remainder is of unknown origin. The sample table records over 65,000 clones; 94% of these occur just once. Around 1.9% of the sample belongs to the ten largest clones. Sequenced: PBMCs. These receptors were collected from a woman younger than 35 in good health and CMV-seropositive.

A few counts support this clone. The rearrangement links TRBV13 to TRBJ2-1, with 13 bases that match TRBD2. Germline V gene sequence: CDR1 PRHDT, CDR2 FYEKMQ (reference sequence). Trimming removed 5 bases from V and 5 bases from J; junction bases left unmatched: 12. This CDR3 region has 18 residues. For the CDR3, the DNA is TGTGCCAGCAGCCAAGGACTAGCGGGAGTTCTTGCGGACAATGAGCAGTTCTTC. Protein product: CASSQGLAGVLADNEQFF.

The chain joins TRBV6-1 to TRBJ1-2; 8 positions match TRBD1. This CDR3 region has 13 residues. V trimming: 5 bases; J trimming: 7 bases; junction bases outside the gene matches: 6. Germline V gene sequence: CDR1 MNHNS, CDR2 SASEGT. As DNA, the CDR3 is TGTGCCAGCAGTTGGACAGGGATCCGTGGCTACACCTTC. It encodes CASSWTGIRGYTF.

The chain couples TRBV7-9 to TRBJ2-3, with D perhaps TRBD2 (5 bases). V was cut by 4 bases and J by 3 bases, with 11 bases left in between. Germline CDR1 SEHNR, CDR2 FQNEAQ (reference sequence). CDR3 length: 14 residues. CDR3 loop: CASSSRTGTDTQYF. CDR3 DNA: TGTGCCAGCAGCTCTCGGACGGGGACAGATACGCAGTATTTT. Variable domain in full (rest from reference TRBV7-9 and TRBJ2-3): DTGVSQNPRHKITKRGQNVTFRCDPISEHNRLYWYRQTLGQGPEFLTYFQNEAQLEKSRLLSDRFSAERPKGSFSTLEIQRTEQGDSAMYLCASSSRTGTDTQYFGPGTRLTVL.

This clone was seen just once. The CDR3 here is CASSGDFSGRAEGTDTQYF. CDR3 nucleotide sequence: TGTGCCAGCAGTGGGGACTTTAGCGGGAGGGCCGAGGGCACAGATACGCAGTATTTT. V gene TRBV6-4 combines with J gene TRBJ2-3, with 11 bases that match TRBD2. Germline assignment: CDR1 MRHNA and CDR2 SNTAGT. V lost 4 bases, J lost 1 base, and 13 bases stayed unmatched. This CDR3 is 19 amino acids long.

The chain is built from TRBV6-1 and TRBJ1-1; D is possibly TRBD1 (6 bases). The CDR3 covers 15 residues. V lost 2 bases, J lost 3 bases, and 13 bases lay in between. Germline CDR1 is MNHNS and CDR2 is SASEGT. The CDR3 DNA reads TGTGCCAGCAGTGAAATAGGGCAGGGGTACACTGAAGCTTTCTTT. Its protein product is CASSEIGQGYTEAFF.

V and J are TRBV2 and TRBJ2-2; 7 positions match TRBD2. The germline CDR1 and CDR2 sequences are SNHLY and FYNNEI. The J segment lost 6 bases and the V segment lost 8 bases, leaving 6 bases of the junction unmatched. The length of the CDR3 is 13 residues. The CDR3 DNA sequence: TGTGCCAGCGCAGCGGGGAGGGCCGGGGAGCTGTTTTTT. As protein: CASAAGRAGELFF.

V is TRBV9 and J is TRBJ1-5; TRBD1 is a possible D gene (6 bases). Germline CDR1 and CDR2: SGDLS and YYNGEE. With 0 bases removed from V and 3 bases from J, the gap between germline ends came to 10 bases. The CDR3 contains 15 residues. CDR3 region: CASSVDGQFNQPQHF. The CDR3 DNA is TGTGCCAGCAGCGTAGATGGACAGTTCAATCAGCCCCAGCATTTT.

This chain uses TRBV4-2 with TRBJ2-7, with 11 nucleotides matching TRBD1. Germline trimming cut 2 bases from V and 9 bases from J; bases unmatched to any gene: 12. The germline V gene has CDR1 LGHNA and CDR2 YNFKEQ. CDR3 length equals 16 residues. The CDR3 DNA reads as TGTGCCAGCAGCCAAACCCCGGGACAGGGGGGGGTGAGGCAGTACTTC. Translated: CASSQTPGQGGVRQYF.

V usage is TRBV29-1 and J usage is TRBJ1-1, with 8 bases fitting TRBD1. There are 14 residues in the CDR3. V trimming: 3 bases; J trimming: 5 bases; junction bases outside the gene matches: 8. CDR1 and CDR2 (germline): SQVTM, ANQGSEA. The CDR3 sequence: CSVEPQGAGTEAFF. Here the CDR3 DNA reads TGCAGCGTTGAGCCCCAGGGGGCAGGAACTGAAGCTTTCTTT.

The CDR3 DNA reads TGTGCCAGCAGCCAAGATCAGGCTGCCCCGAGCACAATGAAGCAGTTCTTC. It is translated as CASSQDQAAPSTMKQFF. The chain uses TRBV4-2 and TRBJ2-1; D is uncertain. Trimming removed 0 bases at V and 11 bases at J, with 23 bases between. The length of the CDR3 is 17 residues. The V gene's germline CDR1 is LGHNA and CDR2 YNFKEQ.

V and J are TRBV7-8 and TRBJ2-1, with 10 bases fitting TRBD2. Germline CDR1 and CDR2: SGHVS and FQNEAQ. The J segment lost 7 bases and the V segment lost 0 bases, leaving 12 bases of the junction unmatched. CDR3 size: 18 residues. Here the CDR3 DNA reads TGTGCCAGCAGCTTAGCGATGCGGCTAGCGGGGGTCTGGAATGAGCAGTTCTTC. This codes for CASSLAMRLAGVWNEQFF.

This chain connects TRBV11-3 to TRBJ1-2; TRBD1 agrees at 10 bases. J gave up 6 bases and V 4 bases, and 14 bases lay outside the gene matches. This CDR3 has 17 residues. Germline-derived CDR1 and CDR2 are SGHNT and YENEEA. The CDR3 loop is CASSSSSRDRGIDGYTF. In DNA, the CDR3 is TGTGCCAGCAGCTCCAGCTCCCGGGACAGGGGAATAGATGGCTACACCTTC.

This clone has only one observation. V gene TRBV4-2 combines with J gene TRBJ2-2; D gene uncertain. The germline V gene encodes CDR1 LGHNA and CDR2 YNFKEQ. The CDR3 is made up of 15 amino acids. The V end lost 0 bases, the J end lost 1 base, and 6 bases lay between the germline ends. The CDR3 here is CASSQDQENTGELFF. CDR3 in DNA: TGTGCCAGCAGCCAAGACCAGGAGAACACCGGGGAGCTGTTTTTT.

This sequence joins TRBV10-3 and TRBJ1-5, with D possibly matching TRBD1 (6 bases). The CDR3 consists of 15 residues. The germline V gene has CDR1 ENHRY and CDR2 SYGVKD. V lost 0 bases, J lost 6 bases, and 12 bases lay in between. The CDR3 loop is CAISESGGLGQPQHF. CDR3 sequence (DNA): TGTGCCATCAGTGAGTCCGGGGGGCTTGGTCAGCCCCAGCATTTT.

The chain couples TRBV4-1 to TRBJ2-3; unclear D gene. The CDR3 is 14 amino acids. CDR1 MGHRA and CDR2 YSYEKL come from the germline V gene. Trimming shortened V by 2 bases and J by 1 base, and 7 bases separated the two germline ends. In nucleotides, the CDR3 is TGCGCCAGCAGCCAACTAAGTGGCACAGATACGCAGTATTTT. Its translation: CASSQLSGTDTQYF.

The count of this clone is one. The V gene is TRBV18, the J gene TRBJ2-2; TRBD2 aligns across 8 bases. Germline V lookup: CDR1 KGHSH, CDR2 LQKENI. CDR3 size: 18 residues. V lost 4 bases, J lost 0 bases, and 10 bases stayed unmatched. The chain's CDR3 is CASSQLAAHNANTGELFF. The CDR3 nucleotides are TGTGCCAGCTCACAACTAGCGGCTCATAATGCGAACACCGGGGAGCTGTTTTTT.

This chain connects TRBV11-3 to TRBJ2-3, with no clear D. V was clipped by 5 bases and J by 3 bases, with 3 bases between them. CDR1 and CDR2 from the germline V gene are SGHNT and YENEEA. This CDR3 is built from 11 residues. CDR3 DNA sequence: TGTGCCAGCAGCCCGACAGATACGCAGTATTTT. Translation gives CASSPTDTQYF. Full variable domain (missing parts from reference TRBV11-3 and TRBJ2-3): EAGVVQSPRYKIIEKKQPVAFWCNPISGHNTLYWYLQNLGQGPELLIRYENEEAVDDSQLPKDRFSAERLKGVDSTLKIQPAELGDSAVYLCASSPTDTQYFGPGTRLTVL.

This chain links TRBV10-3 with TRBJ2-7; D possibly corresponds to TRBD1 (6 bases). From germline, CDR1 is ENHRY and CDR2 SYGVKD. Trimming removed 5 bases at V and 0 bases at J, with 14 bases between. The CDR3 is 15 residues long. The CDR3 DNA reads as TGTGCCATCAGTCCAGTGGGGACACCCTCCTACGAGCAGTACTTC. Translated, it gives CAISPVGTPSYEQYF.

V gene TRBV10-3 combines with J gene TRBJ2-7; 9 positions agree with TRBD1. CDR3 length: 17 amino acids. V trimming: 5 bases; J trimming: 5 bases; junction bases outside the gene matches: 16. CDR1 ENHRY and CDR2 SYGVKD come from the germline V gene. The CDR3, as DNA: TGTGCCATCAGTTACAACCAGCCGGGACAGGGTTCCCACGAGCAGTACTTC. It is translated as CAISYNQPGQGSHEQYF.

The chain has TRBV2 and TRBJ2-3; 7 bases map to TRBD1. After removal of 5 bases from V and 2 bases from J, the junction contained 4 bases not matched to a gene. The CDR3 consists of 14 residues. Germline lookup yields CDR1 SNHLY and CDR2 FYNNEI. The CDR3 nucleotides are TGTGCCAGCAGTTGGGACAGATACACAGATACGCAGTATTTT. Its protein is CASSWDRYTDTQYF.

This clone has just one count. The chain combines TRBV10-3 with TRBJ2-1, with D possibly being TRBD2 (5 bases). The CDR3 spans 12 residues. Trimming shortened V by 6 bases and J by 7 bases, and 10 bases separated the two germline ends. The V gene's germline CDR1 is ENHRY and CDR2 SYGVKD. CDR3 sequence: CAISATGNEQFF. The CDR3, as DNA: TGTGCCATCAGCGCAACGGGGAATGAGCAGTTCTTC.

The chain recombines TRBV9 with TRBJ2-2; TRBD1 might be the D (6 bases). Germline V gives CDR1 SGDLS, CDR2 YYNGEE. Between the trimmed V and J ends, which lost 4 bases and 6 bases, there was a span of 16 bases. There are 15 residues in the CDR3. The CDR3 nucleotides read TGTGCCAGCAGCCCACACCCACAGGGCGCCGGGGAGCTGTTTTTT. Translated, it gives CASSPHPQGAGELFF.

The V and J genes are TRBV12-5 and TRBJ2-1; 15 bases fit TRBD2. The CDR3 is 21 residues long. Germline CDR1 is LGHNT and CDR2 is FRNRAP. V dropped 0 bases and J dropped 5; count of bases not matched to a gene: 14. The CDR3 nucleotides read TGTGCTAGTGGTTTGGTAATAAGCCGGACTAGCGGGGGGGCCGTTGACAATGAGCAGTTCTTC. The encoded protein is CASGLVISRTSGGAVDNEQFF.

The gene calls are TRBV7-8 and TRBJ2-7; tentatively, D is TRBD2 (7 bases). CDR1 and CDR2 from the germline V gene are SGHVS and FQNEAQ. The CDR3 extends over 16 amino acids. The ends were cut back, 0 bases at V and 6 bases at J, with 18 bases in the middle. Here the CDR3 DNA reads TGTGCCAGCAGCTTAGCCACCTTAGGACTAGGGGGCGAGCAGTACTTC. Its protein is CASSLATLGLGGEQYF.

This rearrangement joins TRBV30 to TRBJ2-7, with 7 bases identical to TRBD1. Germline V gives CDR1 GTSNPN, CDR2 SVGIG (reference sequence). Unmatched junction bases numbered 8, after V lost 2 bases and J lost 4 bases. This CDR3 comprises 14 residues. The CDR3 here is CAWSPETGLYEQYF. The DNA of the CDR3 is TGTGCCTGGAGTCCCGAGACAGGGCTTTACGAGCAGTACTTC.

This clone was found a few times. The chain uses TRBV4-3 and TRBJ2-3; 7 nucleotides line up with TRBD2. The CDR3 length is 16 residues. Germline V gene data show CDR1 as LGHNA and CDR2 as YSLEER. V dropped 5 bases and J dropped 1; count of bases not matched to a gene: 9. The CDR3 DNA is TGCGCCAGCAGCACGTACGGTGCGGGGGGCACAGATACGCAGTATTTT. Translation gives CASSTYGAGGTDTQYF.

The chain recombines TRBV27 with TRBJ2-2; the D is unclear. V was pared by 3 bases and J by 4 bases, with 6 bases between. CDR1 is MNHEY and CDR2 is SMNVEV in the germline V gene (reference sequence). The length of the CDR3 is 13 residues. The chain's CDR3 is CASSFVSTGELFF. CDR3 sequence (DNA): TGTGCCAGCAGTTTTGTTAGCACCGGGGAGCTGTTTTTT.

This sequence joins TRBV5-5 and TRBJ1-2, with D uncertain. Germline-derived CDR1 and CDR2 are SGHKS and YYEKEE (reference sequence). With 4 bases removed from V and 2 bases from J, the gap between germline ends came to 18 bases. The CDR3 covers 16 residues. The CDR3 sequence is CASSQTAGSRNYGYTF. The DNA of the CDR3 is TGTGCCAGCAGCCAAACGGCGGGTTCAAGAAACTATGGCTACACCTTC.

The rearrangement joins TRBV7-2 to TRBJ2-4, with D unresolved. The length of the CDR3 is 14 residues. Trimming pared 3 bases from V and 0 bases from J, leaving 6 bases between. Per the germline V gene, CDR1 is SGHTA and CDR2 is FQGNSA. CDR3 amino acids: CASSFSVAKNIQYF. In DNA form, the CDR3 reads TGTGCCAGCAGCTTTTCGGTAGCCAAAAACATTCAGTACTTC.

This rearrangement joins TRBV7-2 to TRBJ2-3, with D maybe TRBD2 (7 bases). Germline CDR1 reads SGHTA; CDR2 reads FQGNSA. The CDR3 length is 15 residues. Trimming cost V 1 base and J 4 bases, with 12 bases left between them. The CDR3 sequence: CASSLEGGVADTQYF. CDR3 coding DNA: TGTGCCAGCAGCTTAGAGGGGGGGGTGGCAGATACGCAGTATTTT. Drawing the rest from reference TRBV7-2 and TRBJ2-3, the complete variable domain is GAGVSQSPSNKVTEKGKDVELRCDPISGHTALYWYRQSLGQGLEFLIYFQGNSAPDKSGLPSDRFSAERTGGSVSTLTIQRTQQEDSAVYLCASSLEGGVADTQYFGPGTRLTVL.

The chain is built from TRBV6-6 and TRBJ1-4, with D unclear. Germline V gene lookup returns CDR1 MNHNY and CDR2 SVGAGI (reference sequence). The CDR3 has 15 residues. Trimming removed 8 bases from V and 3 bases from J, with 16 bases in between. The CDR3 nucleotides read TGTGCCAGCCCATTCAGTGGTACCTCTAATGAAAAACTGTTTTTT. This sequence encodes CASPFSGTSNEKLFF.